The 16 T cell receptor beta chains presented below share a single source sample, sequenced in a study of beta chain features in type 1 diabetes. Study-level points and caveats: TCRB CDR3 length was moderately but significantly reduced in all four CD4+ subsets of Type 1 diabetes patients.

The antigens these receptors bind are not known. Expressed TCRB transcripts were sequenced, since all the RNA that had been isolated was reverse transcribed. Libraries were prepared by immunoSEQ multiplex PCR; TCRdb keeps only in-frame clonotypes and omits some of them. The table lists about 47,000 clones, around 40% of them singletons. Sequences were obtained from stem cell memory CD4+ T cells from blood. The receptors were sampled from a man aged 25 to 40 with type 1 diabetes.

The chain is built from TRBV5-1 and TRBJ2-5, with 8 nucleotides matching TRBD1. The CDR3 contains 15 residues. Per germline, CDR1 SGHRS and CDR2 YFSETQ. V trimming: 9 bases; J trimming: 1 base; junction bases outside the gene matches: 11. In DNA, the CDR3 is TGCGCCACCGGACAGGGACAAGTTGGCCAAGAGACCCAGTACTTC. Protein product: CATGQGQVGQETQYF. The whole variable domain, filled in from reference TRBV5-1 and TRBJ2-5, reads KAGVTQTPRYLIKTRGQQVTLSCSPISGHRSVSWYQQTPGQGLQFLFEYFSETQRNKGNFPGRFSGRQFSNSRSEMNVSTLELGDSALYLCATGQGQVGQETQYFGPGTRLLVL.

This rearrangement joins TRBV18 to TRBJ1-1, with no clear D. V was shortened by 3 bases and J by 8 bases, with 10 bases between the two germline ends. In germline, CDR1 is KGHSH, CDR2 LQKENI. The CDR3 length is 12 residues. The CDR3 DNA reads TGTGCCAGCTCACCCGGTTTTCTCGAAGCTTTCTTT. It translates to CASSPGFLEAFF.

A few counts support this clone. V gene TRBV5-1 combines with J gene TRBJ2-7; TRBD2 aligns across 10 bases. This CDR3 region has 16 residues. V shed 0 bases and J 3 bases; nucleotides not matched to a gene: 6. The germline V gene has CDR1 SGHRS and CDR2 YFSETQ. The chain's CDR3 is CASSLAFASGSYEQYF. DNA for the CDR3: TGCGCCAGCAGCTTGGCCTTCGCTAGCGGGAGCTACGAGCAGTACTTC.

The chain has TRBV4-1 and TRBJ2-5; D perhaps matches TRBD2 (5 bases). This CDR3 has 16 amino acids. Per the germline V gene, CDR1 is MGHRA and CDR2 is YSYEKL. The V end lost 0 bases, the J end lost 4 bases, and 15 bases lay between the germline ends. The DNA of the CDR3 is TGCGCCAGCAGCCAAGATCCTACGGCTAGCCGAGAGACCCAGTACTTC. It yields the protein CASSQDPTASRETQYF.

The rearrangement joins TRBV19 to TRBJ2-3; 7 bases match TRBD1. Unmatched junction bases numbered 6, after V lost 4 bases and J lost 2 bases. The CDR3 length is 15 residues. Looked up from germline, CDR1 is LNHDA and CDR2 is SQIVND (reference sequence). The CDR3 DNA is TGTGCCAGTAGTAGCCAGGGACAGAACACAGATACGCAGTATTTT. Amino acid sequence: CASSSQGQNTDTQYF.

This chain connects TRBV5-1 to TRBJ2-1; 7 nucleotides line up with TRBD2. Germline CDR1 reads SGHRS; CDR2 reads YFSETQ. This CDR3 has 15 residues. The ends lost 2 bases at V and 1 base at J; junction bases unmatched: 3. The CDR3 protein is CASSFGGRSYNEQFF. The DNA of the CDR3 is TGCGCCAGCAGCTTTGGCGGGAGATCCTACAATGAGCAGTTCTTC.

The rearrangement uses TRBV28 and TRBJ2-1; a weak D match, TRBD2 (6 bases). The CDR3 extends over 16 amino acids. The germline V and J ends were trimmed by 3 bases and 12 bases, with 24 bases remaining between them. Germline-derived CDR1 and CDR2 are MDHEN and SYDVKM. The DNA of the CDR3 is TGTGCCAGCAGTTTTGGTATACGCGCCGGGAGTGTAAGGCAGTTCTTC. Its translation: CASSFGIRAGSVRQFF.

This clone was seen a handful of times. The V gene is TRBV19, the J gene TRBJ2-7; TRBD2 agrees at 7 bases. V lost 0 bases, J lost 2 bases, and 7 bases stayed unmatched. The CDR3 is made up of 16 amino acids. From germline, CDR1 is LNHDA and CDR2 SQIVND (reference sequence). The CDR3 nucleotides are TGTGCCAGTAGTATAGAGTGGTCTAGCGGAACCTACGAGCAGTACTTC. Its translation is CASSIEWSSGTYEQYF.

This chain links TRBV18 with TRBJ2-2, with TRBD1 identical over 8 bases. Per the germline V gene, CDR1 is KGHSH and CDR2 is LQKENI. The CDR3 sequence is 16 residues long. V was pared by 0 bases and J by 3 bases, with 3 bases of the junction left unmatched. Here the CDR3 DNA reads TGTGCCAGCTCACCACCGACAGGGGACGACACCGGGGAGCTGTTTTTT. Amino acid sequence: CASSPPTGDDTGELFF.

The chain carries TRBV28 and TRBJ1-5; D may be TRBD1 (6 bases). Germline assignment: CDR1 MDHEN and CDR2 SYDVKM. Between the trimmed V and J ends, which lost 4 bases and 0 bases, there was a span of 19 bases. This CDR3 spans 18 amino acids. DNA for the CDR3: TGTGCCAGCAGTTCCTTGGGTGGGACATACTTTAGCAATCAGCCCCAGCATTTT. Translated, it gives CASSSLGGTYFSNQPQHF.

V usage is TRBV28 and J usage is TRBJ2-5; possibly TRBD1 for D (5 bases). V lost 3 bases, J lost 2 bases, and 10 bases lay in between. Germline V gene data show CDR1 as MDHEN and CDR2 as SYDVKM. The CDR3 totals 14 residues. CDR3 nucleotides: TGTGCCAGCAGTTTCTGGCAGGGACAAGAGACCCAGTACTTC. This translates into CASSFWQGQETQYF.

This rearrangement joins TRBV5-8 to TRBJ2-2; 7 bases are shared with TRBD1. Looked up from germline, CDR1 is SGHTS and CDR2 is YDEGEE. V lost 0 bases, J lost 2 bases, and 4 bases stayed unmatched. The CDR3 extends over 16 amino acids. CDR3 in amino acids: CASSLAGTVNTGELFF. The DNA of the CDR3 is TGTGCCAGCAGCTTGGCCGGGACAGTCAACACCGGGGAGCTGTTTTTT.

The chain joins TRBV30 to TRBJ1-1; a weak D match, TRBD1 (5 bases). The V gene lost 8 bases and the J gene lost 4 bases, with 17 bases spanning the gap. CDR1 is GTSNPN, CDR2 SVGIG, per germline (reference sequence). This CDR3 region has 13 residues. DNA of the CDR3: TGTGCCGCCCCAAGAAGGGGTAGCACTGAAGCTTTCTTT. Amino acid sequence: CAAPRRGSTEAFF.

Only a few counts were recorded for this clone. The chain combines TRBV6-5 with TRBJ1-5; a weak D match, TRBD1 (5 bases). This CDR3 has 14 amino acids. Germline CDR1 MNHEY, CDR2 SVGAGI. Trimming removed 3 bases from V and 4 bases from J, with 10 bases in between. CDR3 nucleotides: TGTGCCAGCAGTTATGGCGACAGAAATCAGCCCCAGCATTTT. It is translated as CASSYGDRNQPQHF.

In this sample, this clone turned up a few times. The V and J genes are TRBV5-1 and TRBJ2-1; 11 bases match TRBD2. The CDR3 is 14 amino acids. Trimming took 10 bases from V and 4 from J; bases not matched to a gene: 7. CDR1 SGHRS and CDR2 YFSETQ come from the germline V gene. The CDR3 DNA reads TGCGCCTCAGCAGGGACTAGCGGTTACAATGAGCAGTTCTTC. Its protein is CASAGTSGYNEQFF.

The rearrangement joins TRBV9 to TRBJ2-3; no clear D gene. Germline V lookup: CDR1 SGDLS, CDR2 YYNGEE. The CDR3 is 13 residues long. Trimming cost V 3 bases and J 5 bases, with 10 bases left between them. DNA of the CDR3: TGTGCCAGCAGCGAAGAGCCTAGAGATACGCAGTATTTT. Encoded protein: CASSEEPRDTQYF.